The 30 T cell receptor beta chains given below trace back to one sample, sequenced in a study of blood T cell repertoires in COVID-19 (dated by TCRdb to between 2020 and 2021). Library method: the immunoSEQ multiplex PCR assay. TCRdb holds this immuneACCESS table with in-frame rearrangements only. Some clones are missing; in checked studies, unresolved V genes explain under half, and the rest has no known cause. Across this sample there are about 200,000 clones, with around 85% seen only once. The ten largest clones take up 0.7% to 0.95% of the sample. The sequenced sample was peripheral blood. Receptors originate from a woman aged 65 to 85 with acute or convalescent COVID-19.

V is TRBV28 and J is TRBJ1-2; possible D gene TRBD1, 5 bases. Trimming removed 4 bases at V and 8 bases at J, with 11 bases between. CDR1 MDHEN and CDR2 SYDVKM come from the germline V gene. This CDR3 has 12 residues. The CDR3 sequence: CASSYRTYGYTF. The CDR3 DNA is TGTGCCAGCAGTTACCGGACATACGGCTACACCTTC.

In this sample, this clone turned up a few times. The chain has TRBV27 and TRBJ1-2; 7 nucleotides agree with TRBD1. V lost 6 bases to trimming and J lost 3 bases; unmatched junction nucleotides: 7. Germline V gives CDR1 MNHEY, CDR2 SMNVEV (reference sequence). The CDR3 is made up of 14 amino acids. Here the CDR3 DNA reads TGTGCCAGCAGGCGACAGGGAAGTTACTATGGCTACACCTTC. Its translation: CASRRQGSYYGYTF.

The V and J genes are TRBV7-6 and TRBJ1-4; D is possibly TRBD1 (5 bases). The V gene lost 1 base and the J gene lost 4 bases, with 10 bases spanning the gap. This CDR3 region has 15 residues. CDR1 and CDR2 from the germline V gene are SGHVS and FNYEAQ. CDR3 coding DNA: TGTGCCAGCAGCTTAGGTGGGGCGTTTAATGAAAAACTGTTTTTT. This gives the protein CASSLGGAFNEKLFF. The complete variable domain, with remaining parts taken from reference TRBV7-6 and TRBJ1-4, reads GAGVSQSPRYKVTKRGQDVALRCDPISGHVSLYWYRQALGQGPEFLTYFNYEAQQDKSGLPNDRFSAERPEGSISTLTIQRTEQRDSAMYRCASSLGGAFNEKLFFGSGTQLSVL.

This clone has a single count. The gene calls are TRBV2 and TRBJ1-2; tentative D call: TRBD1 (5 bases). The CDR3 loop spans 13 amino acids. V lost 5 bases and J lost 7, with 14 bases in between. Germline-derived CDR1 and CDR2 are SNHLY and FYNNEI. The CDR3 DNA reads as TGTGCCAGCAGTACACAGGTGAACCGTGGCTACACCTTC. Residues: CASSTQVNRGYTF.

This clone was detected once. This sequence joins TRBV6-2 or TRBV6-3 and TRBJ2-1, with 11 bases that match TRBD2. The CDR3 runs 15 residues. Germline CDR1 is MNHEY and CDR2 is SVGEGT. Germline trimming cut 4 bases from V and 6 bases from J; bases unmatched to any gene: 5. CDR3 in amino acids: CASSLLAGVRNEQFF. CDR3 DNA: TGTGCCAGCAGTTTACTAGCGGGGGTCCGCAATGAGCAGTTCTTC.

V gene TRBV6-6 combines with J gene TRBJ1-3, with a weak D call TRBD1 (6 bases). CDR1 MNHNY and CDR2 SVGAGI come from the germline V gene (reference sequence). Deletions cut 4 bases from V and 2 bases from J, with 12 bases between. The CDR3 is 15 amino acids. CDR3 nucleotide sequence: TGTGCCAGCAGTTCCCGAAACAGGGCTGGAAACACCATATATTTT. Translation gives CASSSRNRAGNTIYF.

This chain uses TRBV5-1 with TRBJ2-7, with D maybe TRBD2 (6 bases). This CDR3 is 14 amino acids long. V lost 0 bases, J lost 3 bases, and 10 bases lay in between. Germline CDR1 is SGHRS and CDR2 is YFSETQ. The CDR3 sequence is CASSLGLGGYEQYF. CDR3 bases: TGCGCCAGCAGCTTGGGTCTGGGAGGCTACGAGCAGTACTTC.

The chain employs TRBV19 and TRBJ2-2, with D possibly TRBD2 on 5 matching bases. The CDR3 consists of 12 residues. The V end was cut by 1 base, the J end by 8 bases, with 5 bases between. Germline V gene data show CDR1 as LNHDA and CDR2 as SQIVND (reference sequence). The chain's CDR3 is CASSIGGGELFF. The CDR3 DNA reads TGTGCCAGTAGTATAGGAGGGGGGGAGCTGTTTTTT.

The rearrangement joins TRBV6-4 to TRBJ1-3, with 10 bases that match TRBD1. V was pared by 11 bases and J by 0 bases, with 4 bases of the junction left unmatched. Germline CDR1 is MRHNA and CDR2 is SNTAGT. The length of the CDR3 is 14 residues. This CDR3 reads CAGQGGRSGNTIYF. CDR3 nucleotides: TGTGCCGGACAGGGGGGCCGCTCTGGAAACACCATATATTTT.

This chain joins TRBV7-9 and TRBJ1-2; 10 bases map to TRBD1. CDR1 is SEHNR, CDR2 FQNEAQ, per germline (reference sequence). J gave up 9 bases and V 3 bases, and 13 bases lay outside the gene matches. The CDR3 has 16 residues. CDR3 protein: CASSFSTGGLLVSYTF. In DNA form, the CDR3 reads TGTGCCAGCAGCTTCTCGACAGGGGGCCTTCTGGTGAGCTACACCTTC.

V gene TRBV6-5 combines with J gene TRBJ2-1; a possible D gene is TRBD2 (6 bases). Germline V lookup: CDR1 MNHEY, CDR2 SVGAGI. Trimming removed 6 bases from V and 9 bases from J, with 15 bases in between. CDR3 size: 13 residues. CDR3 DNA sequence: TGTGCCAGCAGAGCGACTAGATTGGCTGAGCAGTTCTTC. It is translated as CASRATRLAEQFF.

This clone was counted a few times. The CDR3 sequence: CASSLRERNTEAFF. The CDR3 region has the DNA TGTGCCAGCAGCCTCAGGGAAAGGAACACTGAAGCTTTCTTT. The J gene is TRBJ1-1, the V gene TRBV5-8, with D maybe TRBD1 (5 bases). Deletions cut 4 bases from V and 1 base from J, with 11 bases between. The CDR3 runs to 14 residues. Germline V gene lookup returns CDR1 SGHTS and CDR2 YDEGEE.

This chain joins TRBV19 and TRBJ1-1; 9 nucleotides align to TRBD1. Trimming cost V 6 bases and J 1 base; bases outside gene matches: 9. In germline, CDR1 is LNHDA, CDR2 SQIVND (reference sequence). The CDR3 has 16 residues. The CDR3 DNA is TGTGCCAGTAGCAAACGGGACAGGGAGTGGAACACTGAAGCTTTCTTT. Translating gives CASSKRDREWNTEAFF.

The rearrangement uses TRBV11-2 and TRBJ2-3; a weak D match, TRBD1 (6 bases). V lost 5 bases to trimming and J lost 1 base, with 13 bases between them. The CDR3 extends over 15 amino acids. Germline CDR1 and CDR2: SGHAT and FQNNGV. In DNA, the CDR3 is TGTGCCAGCAGCCCCCGAGGGGGAGGCACAGATACGCAGTATTTT. Amino acids: CASSPRGGGTDTQYF.

The chain combines TRBV14 with TRBJ2-3; 9 nucleotides match TRBD2. V lost 4 bases and J lost 2; bases outside the gene matches: 7. From germline, CDR1 is SGHDN and CDR2 FVKESK. This CDR3 contains 16 residues. The CDR3 DNA reads TGTGCCAGCAGCCGCCGGACTAGCGTACCCACAGATACGCAGTATTTT. Its protein is CASSRRTSVPTDTQYF.

The chain has TRBV7-9 and TRBJ2-3, with D possibly matching TRBD2 (6 bases). The CDR3 sequence is 14 residues long. Germline-derived CDR1 and CDR2 are SEHNR and FQNEAQ (reference sequence). Trimming stripped 1 base from V and 2 bases from J, with 7 bases between. The CDR3 DNA is TGTGCCAGCAGCTTAGGGGGACTCACAGATACGCAGTATTTT. Residues: CASSLGGLTDTQYF. The whole variable domain, remainder taken from reference TRBV7-9 and TRBJ2-3, is DTGVSQNPRHKITKRGQNVTFRCDPISEHNRLYWYRQTLGQGPEFLTYFQNEAQLEKSRLLSDRFSAERPKGSFSTLEIQRTEQGDSAMYLCASSLGGLTDTQYFGPGTRLTVL.

The chain recombines TRBV19 with TRBJ2-2, with a weak D call TRBD2 (5 bases). Germline CDR1 LNHDA, CDR2 SQIVND (reference sequence). V lost 3 bases and J 9 bases, leaving 11 bases between the germline ends. The CDR3 extends over 13 amino acids. In DNA form, the CDR3 reads TGTGCCAGTAGTATCCAATCGGGATGGGAGCTGTTTTTT. Protein: CASSIQSGWELFF.

Comment on this clone: Mismatch with germline at one junction end may stem from a read error. The CDR3 spells CASSWGPLAGPQETQYF. In DNA, the CDR3 is TGTGCTAGCAGCTGGGGTCCGTTAGCGGGGCCCCAAGAGACCCAGTACTTC. The chain uses TRBV7-7 and TRBJ2-5; 8 bases agree with TRBD2. The CDR3 runs to 17 residues. Germline assignment: CDR1 SSHAT and CDR2 FNYEAQ (reference sequence).

V and J are TRBV6-6 and TRBJ1-1; 7 nucleotides agree with TRBD1. V trimming: 6 bases; J trimming: 4 bases; junction bases outside the gene matches: 5. CDR3 length: 13 residues. Looked up from germline, CDR1 is MNHNY and CDR2 is SVGAGI (reference sequence). In DNA, the CDR3 is TGTGCCAGCAGGCTGACAGGGTTCACTGAAGCTTTCTTT. It is translated as CASRLTGFTEAFF.

The chain is built from TRBV5-4 and TRBJ2-1, with unresolved D. Trimming pared 0 bases from V and 8 bases from J, leaving 9 bases between. The CDR3 sequence is 13 residues long. In germline, CDR1 is SGHNT, CDR2 YYREEE (reference sequence). CDR3 DNA sequence: TGTGCCAGCAGCTTGGCTCGAGGAGATGAGCAGTTCTTC. Protein product: CASSLARGDEQFF. Looking up the rest from reference TRBV5-4 and TRBJ2-1 gives the full variable domain: ETGVTQSPTHLIKTRGQQVTLRCSSQSGHNTVSWYQQALGQGPQFIFQYYREEENGRGNFPPRFSGLQFPNYSSELNVNALELDDSALYLCASSLARGDEQFFGPGTRLTVL.

The chain couples TRBV15 to TRBJ2-1, with 8 nucleotides matching TRBD2. The V gene end was trimmed by 3 bases and the J gene end by 5 bases; junction bases not matched to a gene: 6. This CDR3 has 15 residues. Germline V CDR1 and CDR2: LNHNV, YYDKDF (reference sequence). The DNA of the CDR3 is TGTGCCACCAGCAGGGTCCGGACTAGCAACAATGAGCAGTTCTTC. Its protein product is CATSRVRTSNNEQFF.

With regard to this clone: Other DNA sequences of this sample code for an identical CDR3. V is TRBV5-1 and J is TRBJ2-1; D perhaps matches TRBD1 (6 bases). V was shortened by 0 bases and J by 1 base, with 8 bases between the two germline ends. This CDR3 has 15 amino acids. Per the germline V gene, CDR1 is SGHRS and CDR2 is YFSETQ. The CDR3 loop is CASSLGQGSYNEQFF. CDR3 in DNA: TGCGCCAGCAGCTTGGGTCAGGGGTCCTACAATGAGCAGTTCTTC.

The chain has TRBV18 and TRBJ2-7, with 10 bases fitting TRBD1. This CDR3 comprises 15 residues. With V trimmed by 1 base and J by 1 base, 1 base remained unmatched. The germline CDR1 and CDR2 sequences are KGHSH and LQKENI. The CDR3 nucleotides read TGTGCCAGCTCACCACGACAGGGGGCTTCCTACGAGCAGTACTTC. Translation gives CASSPRQGASYEQYF. Looking up the rest from reference TRBV18 and TRBJ2-7 gives the full variable domain: NAGVMQNPRHLVRRRGQEARLRCSPMKGHSHVYWYRQLPEEGLKFMVYLQKENIIDESGMPKERFSAEFPKEGPSILRIQQVVRGDSAAYFCASSPRQGASYEQYFGPGTRLTVT.

As concerns this clone: The sample carries other DNA sequences with the same CDR3. V is TRBV29-1 and J is TRBJ1-1; D perhaps matches TRBD1 (6 bases). This CDR3 contains 12 residues. Trimming removed 5 bases from V and 1 base from J, with 8 bases in between. Germline V gene data show CDR1 as SQVTM and CDR2 as ANQGSEA. Here the CDR3 reads CSVRQANTEAFF. The CDR3 coding sequence is TGCAGCGTTAGACAGGCGAACACTGAAGCTTTCTTT.

This chain uses TRBV11-3 with TRBJ2-2, with 8 bases fitting TRBD1. Losses at the gene ends were 4 bases for V and 4 bases for J; bases not matched to a gene: 2. CDR1 and CDR2 (germline): SGHNT, YENEEA. This CDR3 has 14 residues. CDR3 loop: CASSYDRGTGELFF. The DNA of the CDR3 is TGTGCCAGCAGCTATGACAGGGGCACCGGGGAGCTGTTTTTT.

This clone was seen just once. The rearrangement uses TRBV19 and TRBJ1-5, with TRBD1 matching 7 bases. Germline V CDR1 and CDR2: LNHDA, SQIVND (reference sequence). V was clipped by 5 bases and J by 2 bases; unmatched bases: 3. The CDR3 runs to 14 residues. CDR3 nucleotides: TGTGCCAGTAGTCCGACAGGGCGCAATCAGCCCCAGCATTTT. Its translation: CASSPTGRNQPQHF.

The rearrangement uses TRBV19 and TRBJ1-4, with TRBD1 matching over 9 bases. Losses at the gene ends were 7 bases for V and 7 bases for J; bases not matched to a gene: 10. This CDR3 is built from 15 residues. Germline V gene sequence: CDR1 LNHDA, CDR2 SQIVND (reference sequence). The CDR3 region is CASTTQGAVGEKLFF. The CDR3 DNA reads TGTGCCAGTACAACACAGGGGGCGGTTGGTGAAAAACTGTTTTTT.

This sequence joins TRBV15 and TRBJ1-1; TRBD1 matches at 10 bases. Germline loops: CDR1 LNHNV, CDR2 YYDKDF (reference sequence). CDR3 size: 12 residues. Trimming removed 10 bases from V and 5 bases from J; junction bases left unmatched: 4. The CDR3 bases are TGTGCCATACGACAGGGGGCGACTGAAGCTTTCTTT. It codes for CAIRQGATEAFF.

The chain has TRBV6-5 and TRBJ1-1; D call uncertain. CDR3 length equals 12 residues. Trimming removed 6 bases at V and 8 bases at J, with 13 bases between. Germline assignment: CDR1 MNHEY and CDR2 SVGAGI. CDR3 amino acids: CASSPRQTEAFF. The DNA of the CDR3 is TGTGCCAGCAGCCCCCGACAAACAGAAGCTTTCTTT.

The chain carries TRBV2 and TRBJ1-5; a weak D match, TRBD1 (6 bases). V lost 7 bases to trimming and J lost 4 bases, with 11 bases between them. CDR1 and CDR2 (germline): SNHLY, FYNNEI. The CDR3 covers 13 residues. The CDR3: CASNYRENQPQHF. The DNA of the CDR3 is TGTGCCAGCAATTACAGGGAAAATCAGCCCCAGCATTTT.